This TCR beta chain was observed in a study of persistence of HIV-infected CD4 T cells. Study background: A median of approximately eight years of suppressive ART preceded sampling. Multiple blood draws of up to about 200 mL, except two donors with single leukapheresis.

The immunoSEQ assay was version 4, run in survey mode. Genomic DNA was diluted to around 10 ng/uL, up to about 1 ug per sample. Some clones are missing from TCRdb's copy, which holds only in-frame ones; the method was immunoSEQ multiplex PCR. The sample lists under 20,000 clones; 65% were seen once. The stimulus was lysate of CMV-infected fibroblasts, around 10 ug/mL. Sorting of responding CD4+ T cells relied on upregulated CD40 ligand together with CD69. Study-wide findings and caveats: Antigen-responding cells were enriched for degenerate expanded CDR3beta sequences.

To note about this clone: Its specificity is not known.

This sequence originates from an adult woman with HIV who was CMV-seropositive. The starting material was CD4+ T cells sorted from PBMCs after approximately 19-hour stimulation, obtained from a patient who received antiretroviral therapy.

This chain's CDR3 is CASGRRDRGRGEKLFF. The CDR3 DNA reads as TGTGCCAGCGGAAGACGAGACAGGGGGCGAGGTGAAAAACTGTTTTTT. The chain recombines TRBV3-1 (or the pseudogene TRBV3-2) with TRBJ1-4; the match to TRBD1 covers 10 bases. CDR1 and CDR2 from the germline V gene are LGHDT and YNNKEL (reference sequence). J gave up 7 bases and V 8 bases, and 13 bases lay outside the gene matches. The CDR3 runs to 16 residues.